The 14 T cell receptor beta chains below were found in one sample sequenced in a study of CD8 T cells in ankylosing spondylitis. TCRdb itself ran the 5' RACE reads through MiXCR, one entry per CDR3 protein. This sample has about 130,000 distinct CDR3 sequences, with 5.5% to 7.5% found just once. Material for sequencing was blood, either unsorted or a sorted T cell fraction (not recorded which). The receptors stem from a female donor with ankylosing spondylitis or in good health (not recorded which).

This clonotype was seen repeatedly, ten times or more. The chain is built from TRBV5-1 and TRBJ1-4; TRBD1 is a possible D gene (5 bases). Trimming left V 0 bases short and J 1 base short, with 13 bases between. This CDR3 is built from 17 residues. Germline CDR1 is SGHRS and CDR2 is YFSETQ. The CDR3 DNA follows: TGCGCCAGCAGCTTGGCCCCAGGGACGGAAACTAATGAAAAACTGTTTTTT. This encodes CASSLAPGTETNEKLFF.

This clonotype was seen repeatedly, ten times or more. The gene calls are TRBV6-5 and TRBJ1-1; unclear D gene. The CDR3 totals 13 residues. CDR1 is MNHEY, CDR2 SVGAGI, per germline. V lost 2 bases, J lost 0 bases, and 4 bases lay in between. The CDR3 DNA reads TGTGCCAGCAGTTACGAGGTGAACACTGAAGCTTTCTTT. Its protein is CASSYEVNTEAFF.

The table lists this clonotype with many counts. The rearrangement joins TRBV19 to TRBJ1-3, with D tentatively TRBD1 (5 bases). Per the germline V gene, CDR1 is LNHDA and CDR2 is SQIVND (reference sequence). Trimming cost V 4 bases and J 2 bases, with 12 bases left between them. CDR3 size: 15 residues. This chain's CDR3 is CASSTAQGTGNTIYF. The CDR3 region has the DNA TGTGCCAGTAGTACTGCGCAGGGTACTGGAAACACCATATATTTT.

This clonotype has a count of ten or more. J is TRBJ1-6 and V is TRBV3-1; no clear D gene. The CDR3 loop spans 14 amino acids. V lost 1 base and J 7 bases, leaving 8 bases between the germline ends. Germline CDR1 reads LGHDT; CDR2 reads YNNKEL (reference sequence). CDR3 in DNA: TGTGCCAGCAGCCAAGCGTACGGAAATTCACCCCTCCACTTT. Its protein is CASSQAYGNSPLHF.

Ten or more counts support this clonotype. The chain links TRBV29-1 to TRBJ2-2; a possible D gene is TRBD1 (6 bases). The CDR3 spans 13 residues. Germline lookup yields CDR1 SQVTM and CDR2 ANQGSEA. V lost 3 bases, J lost 4 bases, and 9 bases lay in between. The CDR3 protein is CSVEGHRTGELFF. Written as DNA, the CDR3 is TGCAGCGTTGAGGGACACCGCACCGGGGAGCTGTTTTTT.

This clonotype has a count of ten or more. This sequence joins TRBV7-2 and TRBJ2-5; D is unresolved. CDR3 length: 14 amino acids. Germline CDR1 is SGHTA and CDR2 is FQGNSA. The V gene lost 7 bases and the J gene lost 3 bases, with 15 bases spanning the gap. As DNA, the CDR3 is TGTGCCAGCACCCGCGCCGAACCGAAAGAGACCCAGTACTTC. This encodes CASTRAEPKETQYF.

The chain employs TRBV9 and TRBJ1-2; D perhaps matches TRBD1 (6 bases). CDR1 is SGDLS and CDR2 is YYNGEE in the germline V gene. This CDR3 contains 14 residues. The V end was cut by 1 base, the J end by 5 bases, with 12 bases between. This chain's CDR3 is CASSVSRQAYGYTF. In nucleotides, the CDR3 is TGTGCCAGCAGCGTATCGAGACAGGCTTATGGCTACACCTTC.

This clonotype was recorded at least ten times. The chain has TRBV29-1 and TRBJ1-2; maybe TRBD1 (5 bases). In germline, CDR1 is SQVTM, CDR2 ANQGSEA. The CDR3 extends over 14 amino acids. V was cut by 4 bases and J by 2 bases, with 14 bases left in between. The CDR3 sequence: CSVGLKTENYGYTF. The CDR3 DNA follows: TGCAGCGTTGGACTGAAGACAGAAAACTATGGCTACACCTTC.

At least ten counts were recorded for this clonotype. V usage is TRBV19 and J usage is TRBJ1-1; unclear D gene. V was pared by 5 bases and J by 3 bases, with 13 bases between. Germline V CDR1 and CDR2: LNHDA, SQIVND (reference sequence). There are 14 residues in the CDR3. The DNA of the CDR3 is TGTGCCAGTAGTGTAGGGAAACGGGACACTGAAGCTTTCTTT. It codes for CASSVGKRDTEAFF. The variable domain in full, with the rest retrieved from reference TRBV19 and TRBJ1-1, is DGGITQSPKYLFRKEGQNVTLSCEQNLNHDAMYWYRQDPGQGLRLIYYSQIVNDFQKGDIAEGYSVSREKKESFPLTVTSAQKNPTAFYLCASSVGKRDTEAFFGQGTRLTVV.

In this sample, this clonotype turned up many times. The chain has TRBV4-1 and TRBJ1-2; D uncertain. V was cut by 0 bases and J by 4 bases, with 6 bases left in between. CDR3 length: 13 amino acids. From germline, CDR1 is MGHRA and CDR2 YSYEKL. The CDR3 region is CASSQDLAYGYTF. The CDR3 region has the DNA TGCGCCAGCAGCCAAGATCTGGCCTATGGCTACACCTTC.

This clonotype was observed many times. V gene TRBV20-1 combines with J gene TRBJ1-5; no firm D call. The germline V gene encodes CDR1 DFQATT and CDR2 SNEGSKA (reference sequence). The V end lost 6 bases, the J end lost 0 bases, and 6 bases lay between the germline ends. The CDR3 loop spans 12 amino acids. The CDR3: CSAANSNQPQHF. For the CDR3, the DNA is TGCAGTGCAGCGAATAGCAATCAGCCCCAGCATTTT.

This clonotype was seen a few times. The V and J genes are TRBV4-1 and TRBJ1-2; D is ambiguous. The CDR3 extends over 15 amino acids. Germline lookup yields CDR1 MGHRA and CDR2 YSYEKL. Trimming pared 1 base from V and 1 base from J, leaving 10 bases between. Here the CDR3 reads CASSQGHRSNYGYTF. The CDR3 nucleotides are TGCGCCAGCAGCCAAGGGCACAGAAGTAACTATGGCTACACCTTC.

This clonotype came up many times. This rearrangement joins TRBV19 to TRBJ1-1; TRBD1 agrees at 9 bases. Germline lookup yields CDR1 LNHDA and CDR2 SQIVND (reference sequence). J gave up 3 bases and V 6 bases, and 2 bases lay outside the gene matches. The CDR3 totals 13 residues. The CDR3 here is CASRRTGDTEAFF. CDR3 DNA sequence: TGTGCCAGTAGGAGGACAGGGGACACTGAAGCTTTCTTT.

In regard to this clonotype: A much more abundant neighbour one base away suggests this may be a read error. The chain combines TRBV6-5 with TRBJ1-2, with a weak D call TRBD1 (5 bases). Trimming left V 6 bases short and J 4 bases short, with 9 bases between. Germline CDR1 reads MNHEY; CDR2 reads SVGAGI. The length of the CDR3 is 12 residues. The CDR3 sequence: CASSSDSYGYTF. The CDR3 region has the DNA TGTGCCAGCAGCTCTGACAGCTATGGCTACACCTTC.